These 18 T cell receptor beta chains were all obtained from the same sample, sequenced in a study of glioma-infiltrating T cells after dendritic cell vaccination (dated by TCRdb to 2016 to 2018). Library preparation used the immunoSEQ multiplex PCR assay. The table was pulled from immuneACCESS by TCRdb, which kept in-frame rearrangements only. Such tables lose some clones; where checked, under half of the loss comes from unresolved V genes, and the rest has no known cause. This sample lists approximately 50,000 clones; approximately 81% were detected once. The top ten hold approximately 8.9% of the sample. Interpreted using the paper, the time point label stands for: after dendritic cell vaccination, including at tumor progression/relapse. The specimen was blood, collected after dendritic cell vaccination. The source is a human donor with glioblastoma.

In DNA, the CDR3 is TGTGCCAGCAGTGCCCACCGACAGGGGCCCGAGGAAGAGACCCAGTACTTC. This encodes CASSAHRQGPEEETQYF. The V and J genes are TRBV25-1 and TRBJ2-5, with 8 positions matching TRBD1. Trimming took 4 bases from V and 3 from J; bases not matched to a gene: 13. Germline CDR1 reads MGHDK; CDR2 reads SYGVNS. There are 17 residues in the CDR3.

The rearrangement uses TRBV6-1 and TRBJ1-2, with D tentatively TRBD1 (6 bases). CDR1 is MNHNS and CDR2 is SASEGT in the germline V gene. The CDR3 has 15 residues. V lost 0 bases and J lost 4, with 12 bases in between. In nucleotides, the CDR3 is TGTGCCAGCAGTGAAGCTTCAGGGGAGCTCTATGGCTACACCTTC. Its protein product is CASSEASGELYGYTF.

The J gene is TRBJ1-5, the V gene TRBV30, with 10 bases lining up with TRBD1. The CDR3 totals 15 residues. CDR1 is GTSNPN, CDR2 SVGIG, per germline (reference sequence). V gave up 0 bases and J gave up 7 bases; unmatched junction bases: 6. The CDR3 protein is CAWSVRQGARQPQHF. CDR3 DNA sequence: TGTGCCTGGAGTGTACGACAGGGGGCCCGACAGCCCCAGCATTTT.

The genes are TRBV7-2 and TRBJ2-7; D uncertain. The CDR3 sequence is 14 residues long. Trimming took 5 bases from V and 0 from J, leaving 11 bases between them. Germline loops: CDR1 SGHTA, CDR2 FQGNSA. CDR3 protein: CASSTQESSYEQYF. As DNA, the CDR3 is TGTGCCAGCAGCACCCAAGAGAGCTCCTACGAGCAGTACTTC.

The V call is TRBV9, the J call TRBJ2-3; 7 bases are shared with TRBD2. The germline V gene encodes CDR1 SGDLS and CDR2 YYNGEE. CDR3 length equals 15 residues. The ends lost 0 bases at V and 2 bases at J; junction bases unmatched: 3. The CDR3 bases are TGTGCCAGCAGCGTAGGGGAGGGCTCCACAGATACGCAGTATTTT. Its protein is CASSVGEGSTDTQYF. Drawing the rest from reference TRBV9 and TRBJ2-3, the complete variable domain is DSGVTQTPKHLITATGQRVTLRCSPRSGDLSVYWYQQSLDQGLQFLIQYYNGEERAKGNILERFSAQQFPDLHSELNLSSLELGDSALYFCASSVGEGSTDTQYFGPGTRLTVL.

For this clone: Other DNA sequences in this sample translate to the same CDR3. CDR3 sequence reads: CASSQDGYEQYF. The CDR3 nucleotides are TGTGCCAGCAGCCAAGACGGTTACGAGCAGTACTTC. J is TRBJ2-7 and V is TRBV4-2; D is unresolved. Germline V lookup: CDR1 LGHNA, CDR2 YNFKEQ. V was pared by 0 bases and J by 4 bases, with 4 bases between. The CDR3 loop spans 12 amino acids.

Here the CDR3 reads CASSPLWDSEAFF. CDR3 DNA sequence: TGTGCCAGCAGTCCGCTGTGGGACTCTGAAGCTTTCTTT. The chain employs TRBV6-5 and TRBJ1-1, with a weak D call TRBD1 (5 bases). Trimming stripped 5 bases from V and 6 bases from J, with 13 bases between. This CDR3 is 13 amino acids long. Germline assignment: CDR1 MNHEY and CDR2 SVGAGI.

The chain couples TRBV6-5 to TRBJ1-6, with D maybe TRBD1 (5 bases). Germline assignment: CDR1 MNHEY and CDR2 SVGAGI. Trimming took 2 bases from V and 6 from J, leaving 8 bases between them. The CDR3 is made up of 14 amino acids. The CDR3 here is CASSYGASNSPLHF. DNA of the CDR3: TGTGCCAGCAGTTACGGGGCATCTAATTCACCCCTCCACTTT.

This clone has just one count. The J gene is TRBJ2-1, the V gene TRBV6-5; D is uncertain. Trimming took off 0 bases at V and 10 bases at J, with 7 bases between the two ends. Per the germline V gene, CDR1 is MNHEY and CDR2 is SVGAGI. This CDR3 is built from 12 residues. Here the CDR3 DNA reads TGTGCCAGCAGTTACTCCCCCTACGAGCAGTTCTTC. Its translation: CASSYSPYEQFF.

This clone was seen only a few times. J is TRBJ1-2 and V is TRBV28; possibly TRBD1 for D (5 bases). The CDR3 has 14 amino acids. The V and J ends lost 4 bases and 4 bases respectively, with 13 bases between them. From germline, CDR1 is MDHEN and CDR2 SYDVKM. CDR3 bases: TGTGCCAGCAGTTCAACTCGGGGGAGCTATGGCTACACCTTC. It encodes CASSSTRGSYGYTF.

The chain uses TRBV11-2 and TRBJ2-7; 10 positions match TRBD1. Germline assignment: CDR1 SGHAT and CDR2 FQNNGV. The V gene end was trimmed by 2 bases and the J gene end by 2 bases; junction bases not matched to a gene: 6. This CDR3 comprises 16 residues. The CDR3 nucleotides are TGTGCCAGCAGCTTACTCCGGGACAGGGGCCCCTACGAGCAGTACTTC. Translated, it gives CASSLLRDRGPYEQYF.

The chain joins TRBV4-3 to TRBJ1-5; a weak D match, TRBD1 (5 bases). The CDR3 spans 13 residues. Trimming removed 0 bases from V and 13 bases from J, with 13 bases in between. Germline values: CDR1 LGHNA, CDR2 YSLEER. Here the CDR3 DNA reads TGCGCCAGCAGCCAAGATAGGGTGGGGCGGCAGCATTTT. Encoded protein: CASSQDRVGRQHF.

The V and J genes are TRBV27 and TRBJ2-3, with 10 bases aligning to TRBD2. Germline lookup yields CDR1 MNHEY and CDR2 SMNVEV (reference sequence). V was clipped by 6 bases and J by 5 bases; unmatched bases: 14. The CDR3 has 17 residues. CDR3 DNA sequence: TGTGCCAGCAGACCCCCACAGCGGGGGGGCCGGAGAGATACGCAGTATTTT. Translating gives CASRPPQRGGRRDTQYF.

The J gene is TRBJ2-1, the V gene TRBV9, with 7 bases matching TRBD2. Germline CDR1 and CDR2: SGDLS and YYNGEE. V lost 3 bases and J lost 9; bases outside the gene matches: 15. This CDR3 is 16 amino acids long. The CDR3 DNA reads as TGTGCCAGCAGCGCCCCTATAGCGGGTCCTGGGGGTGAGCAGTTCTTC. It yields the protein CASSAPIAGPGGEQFF.

The rearrangement links TRBV19 to TRBJ1-2; a weak D match, TRBD1 (5 bases). Germline CDR1 LNHDA, CDR2 SQIVND (reference sequence). The germline V and J ends were trimmed by 1 base and 6 bases, with 15 bases remaining between them. CDR3 size: 15 residues. CDR3 sequence (DNA): TGTGCCAGTAGTATAGTCGGAAGGGGTACCGATGGCTACACCTTC. Amino acids: CASSIVGRGTDGYTF.

The V call is TRBV13, the J call TRBJ2-1, with TRBD1 matching over 9 bases. Germline V gene data show CDR1 as PRHDT and CDR2 as FYEKMQ (reference sequence). With V trimmed by 5 bases and J by 9 bases, 11 bases remained unmatched. The CDR3 sequence is 15 residues long. CDR3 loop: CASSKRGQGLTEQFF. As DNA, the CDR3 is TGTGCCAGCAGCAAGAGGGGACAGGGCCTTACTGAGCAGTTCTTC.

The V and J genes are TRBV18 and TRBJ2-2; D is possibly TRBD2 (5 bases). The length of the CDR3 is 16 residues. CDR1 is KGHSH, CDR2 LQKENI, per germline. With 8 bases removed from V and 0 bases from J, the gap between germline ends came to 16 bases. The CDR3 nucleotides read TGTGCCAGCCCCGCGGGTGAGGGCCCGAACACCGGGGAGCTGTTTTTT. Protein: CASPAGEGPNTGELFF.

The genes are TRBV5-1 and TRBJ2-5; D possibly corresponds to TRBD2 (7 bases). V dropped 0 bases and J dropped 5 bases, with 11 bases sitting between them. Germline CDR1 reads SGHRS; CDR2 reads YFSETQ. The CDR3 is 14 amino acids. The CDR3 reads CASSLEGGPETQYF. The CDR3 DNA sequence: TGCGCCAGCAGCTTGGAGGGGGGGCCGGAGACCCAGTACTTC.